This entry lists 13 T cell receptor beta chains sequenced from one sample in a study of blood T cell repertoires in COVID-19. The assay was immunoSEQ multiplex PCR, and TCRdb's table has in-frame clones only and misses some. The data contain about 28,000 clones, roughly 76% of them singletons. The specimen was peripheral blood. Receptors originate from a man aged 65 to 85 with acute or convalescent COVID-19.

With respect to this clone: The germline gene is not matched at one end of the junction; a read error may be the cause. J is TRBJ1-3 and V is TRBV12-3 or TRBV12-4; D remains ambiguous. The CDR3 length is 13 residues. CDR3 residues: CASSLGSDMERRF. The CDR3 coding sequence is TGTGCCAGCAGTTTAGGTAGCGATATGGAAAGGAGATTT.

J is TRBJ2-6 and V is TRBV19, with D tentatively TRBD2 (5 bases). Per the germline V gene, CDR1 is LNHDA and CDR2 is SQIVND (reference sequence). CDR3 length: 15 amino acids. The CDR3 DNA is TGTGCGGCCCGCGGGCAGTTTAGTGGGGCCAACGTCCTGACTTTC. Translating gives CAARGQFSGANVLTF.

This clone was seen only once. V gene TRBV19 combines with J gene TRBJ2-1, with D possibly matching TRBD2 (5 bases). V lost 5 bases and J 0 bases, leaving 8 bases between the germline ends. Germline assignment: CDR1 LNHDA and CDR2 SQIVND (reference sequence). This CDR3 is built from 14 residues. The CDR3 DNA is TGTGCCAGTAGTCCGGGGAGCTCCTACAATGAGCAGTTCTTC. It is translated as CASSPGSSYNEQFF.

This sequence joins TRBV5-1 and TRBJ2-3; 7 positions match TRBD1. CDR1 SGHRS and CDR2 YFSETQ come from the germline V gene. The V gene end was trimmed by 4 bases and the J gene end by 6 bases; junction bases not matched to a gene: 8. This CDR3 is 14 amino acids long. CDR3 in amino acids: CASSQGQSTDTQYF. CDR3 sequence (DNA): TGCGCCAGCAGCCAGGGACAGTCCACGGATACGCAGTATTTT.

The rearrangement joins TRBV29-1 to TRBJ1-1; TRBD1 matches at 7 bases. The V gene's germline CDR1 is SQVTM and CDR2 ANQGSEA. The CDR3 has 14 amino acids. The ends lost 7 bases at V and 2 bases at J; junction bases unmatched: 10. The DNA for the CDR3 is TGCAGCGCGCCAGGACAGGCAGGAAACACTGAAGCTTTCTTT. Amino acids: CSAPGQAGNTEAFF. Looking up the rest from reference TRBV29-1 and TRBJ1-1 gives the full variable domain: SAVISQKPSRDICQRGTSLTIQCQVDSQVTMMFWYRQQPGQSLTLIATANQGSEATYESGFVIDKFPISRPNLTFSTLTVSNMSPEDSSIYLCSAPGQAGNTEAFFGQGTRLTVV.

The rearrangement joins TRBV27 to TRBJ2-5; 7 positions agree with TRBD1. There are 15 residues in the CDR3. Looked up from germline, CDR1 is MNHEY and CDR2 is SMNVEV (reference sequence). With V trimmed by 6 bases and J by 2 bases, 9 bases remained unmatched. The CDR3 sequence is CASRLRPGQQETQYF. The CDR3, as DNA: TGTGCCAGCAGACTCCGGCCGGGACAGCAAGAGACCCAGTACTTC.

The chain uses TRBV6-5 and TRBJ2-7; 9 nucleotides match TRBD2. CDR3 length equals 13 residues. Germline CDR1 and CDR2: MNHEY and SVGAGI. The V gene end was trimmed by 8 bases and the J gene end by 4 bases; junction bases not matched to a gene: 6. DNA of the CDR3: TGTGCCAGCGATAGCGGGGGTTCATACGAGCAGTACTTC. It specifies CASDSGGSYEQYF.

CDR3 bases: TGTGCCAGCAGCCTTGGGACAGGGCAGTACGAGCAGTACTTC. This translates into CASSLGTGQYEQYF. This rearrangement joins TRBV3-1 (or the pseudogene TRBV3-2) to TRBJ2-7; 9 bases match TRBD1. J lost 4 bases, V lost 4 bases, and 5 bases had no gene match. The CDR3 loop spans 14 amino acids. CDR1 LGHDT and CDR2 YNNKEL come from the germline V gene (reference sequence).

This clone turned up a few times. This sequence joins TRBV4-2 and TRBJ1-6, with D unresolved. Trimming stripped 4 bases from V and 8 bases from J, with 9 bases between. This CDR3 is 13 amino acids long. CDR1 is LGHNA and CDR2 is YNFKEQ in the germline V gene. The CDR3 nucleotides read TGTGCCAGCAGCCGAGAATTAGATTCACCCCTCCACTTT. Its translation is CASSRELDSPLHF.

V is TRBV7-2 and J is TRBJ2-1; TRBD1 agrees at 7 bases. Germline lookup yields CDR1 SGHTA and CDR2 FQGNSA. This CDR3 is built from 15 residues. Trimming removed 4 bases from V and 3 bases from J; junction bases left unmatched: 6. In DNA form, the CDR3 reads TGTGCCAGCAGCTCCTCAGGGGGTAACTACAATGAGCAGTTCTTC. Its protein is CASSSSGGNYNEQFF.

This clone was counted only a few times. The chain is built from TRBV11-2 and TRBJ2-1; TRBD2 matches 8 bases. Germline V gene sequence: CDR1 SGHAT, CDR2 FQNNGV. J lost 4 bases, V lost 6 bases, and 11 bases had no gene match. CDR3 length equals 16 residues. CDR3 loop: CASSSAGTRLYNEQFF. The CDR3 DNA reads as TGTGCCAGCAGTTCCGCCGGGACTAGGCTATACAATGAGCAGTTCTTC.

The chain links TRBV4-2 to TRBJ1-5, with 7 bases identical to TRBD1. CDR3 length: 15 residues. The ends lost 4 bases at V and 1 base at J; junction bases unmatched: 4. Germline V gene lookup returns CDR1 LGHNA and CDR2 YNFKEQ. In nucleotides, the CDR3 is TGTGCCAGCAGCCTTGGGACAGCAAGCAATCAGCCCCAGCATTTT. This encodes CASSLGTASNQPQHF.

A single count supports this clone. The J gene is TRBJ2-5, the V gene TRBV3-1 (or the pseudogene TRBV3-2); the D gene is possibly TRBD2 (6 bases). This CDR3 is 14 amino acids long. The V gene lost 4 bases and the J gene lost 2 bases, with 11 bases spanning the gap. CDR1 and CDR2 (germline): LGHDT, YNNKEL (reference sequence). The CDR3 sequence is CASSLFSGQETQYF. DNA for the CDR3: TGTGCCAGCAGCCTTTTTAGCGGTCAAGAGACCCAGTACTTC.